The source of this TCR beta chain is a study of cytomegalovirus exposure and HLA in healthy donors. In the PCR, 60 Vbeta and 13 Jbeta primers were used. Assay: immunoSEQ multiplex PCR; the TCRdb copy retains only in-frame clones and omits some. The table shows about 97,000 clones, with about four fifths occurring only once. This clone was seen a handful of times. The TCR comes from a man aged 35 to 55 in good health and CMV-seropositive. Sequencing was performed on PBMCs.

Written as DNA, the CDR3 is TGTGCCAGCAGCAAAAGGGACCCCGGGACTAGCGCAGCGACCCAGTACTTC. Residues: CASSKRDPGTSAATQYF. The chain couples TRBV7-8 to TRBJ2-5, with 10 nucleotides matching TRBD2. This CDR3 contains 17 residues. Trimming cost V 5 bases and J 7 bases; bases outside gene matches: 16. CDR1 and CDR2 (germline): SGHVS, FQNEAQ. Combining the CDR3 with reference TRBV7-8 and TRBJ2-5 gives the whole variable domain GAGVSQSPRYKVAKRGQDVALRCDPISGHVSLFWYQQALGQGPEFLTYFQNEAQLDKSGLPSDRFFAERPEGSVSTLKIQRTQQEDSAVYLCASSKRDPGTSAATQYFGPGTRLLVL.